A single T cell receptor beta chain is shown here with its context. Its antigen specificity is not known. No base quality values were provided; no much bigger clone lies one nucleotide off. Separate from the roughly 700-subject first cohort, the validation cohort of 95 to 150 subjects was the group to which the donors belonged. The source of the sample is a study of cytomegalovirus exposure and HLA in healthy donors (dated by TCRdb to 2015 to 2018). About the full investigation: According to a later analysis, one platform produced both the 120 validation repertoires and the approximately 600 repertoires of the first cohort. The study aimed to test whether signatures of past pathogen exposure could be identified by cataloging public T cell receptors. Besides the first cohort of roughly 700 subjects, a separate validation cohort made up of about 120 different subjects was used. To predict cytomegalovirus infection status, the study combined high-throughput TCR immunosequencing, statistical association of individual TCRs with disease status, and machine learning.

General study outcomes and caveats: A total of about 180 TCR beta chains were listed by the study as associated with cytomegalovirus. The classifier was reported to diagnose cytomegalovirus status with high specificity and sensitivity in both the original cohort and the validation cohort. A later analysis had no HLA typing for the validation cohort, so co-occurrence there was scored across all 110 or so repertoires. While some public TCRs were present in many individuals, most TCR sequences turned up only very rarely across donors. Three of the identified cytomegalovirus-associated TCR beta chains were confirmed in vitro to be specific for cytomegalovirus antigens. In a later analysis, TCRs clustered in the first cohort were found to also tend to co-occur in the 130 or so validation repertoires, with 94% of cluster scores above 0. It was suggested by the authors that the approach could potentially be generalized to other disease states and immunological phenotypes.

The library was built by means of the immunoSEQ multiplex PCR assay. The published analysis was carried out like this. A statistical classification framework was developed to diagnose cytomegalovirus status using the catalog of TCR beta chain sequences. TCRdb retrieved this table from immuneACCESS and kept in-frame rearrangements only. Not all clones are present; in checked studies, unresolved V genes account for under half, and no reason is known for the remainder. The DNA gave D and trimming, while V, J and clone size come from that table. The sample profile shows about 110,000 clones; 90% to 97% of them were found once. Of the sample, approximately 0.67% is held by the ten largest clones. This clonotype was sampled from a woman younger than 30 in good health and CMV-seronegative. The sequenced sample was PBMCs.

The CDR3 is CASSIGQGATVRTYAKNIQYF. The DNA is as follows: TGTGCCAGTAGTATCGGACAGGGGGCGACGGTGAGGACCTATGCCAAAAACATTCAGTACTTC. The sequence joins TRBV19 to TRBJ2-4; 11 nucleotides in the junction match TRBD1. The germline V gene (reference sequence) yields LNHDA for CDR1 and SQIVND for CDR2. Clipping removes 3 bases from V and 1 base from J, with 17 as the unmatched junction base count. The CDR3 has 21 amino acids, counting the end cysteine and phenylalanine. Of all the DNA, just the CDR3 is kept, 63 bases in frame from base 1.